One sample yielded the 10 T cell receptor beta chains listed below, sequenced in a study of blood T cell repertoires in COVID-19. Data came from immunoSEQ multiplex PCR; TCRdb stores just in-frame clones and leaves some out. There are roughly 250,000 clones in the sample; 80% to 90% occur only once, and roughly 4% lies in the top ten. Sequenced: PBMCs or T cells enriched from blood (not recorded which). Every receptor here comes from a woman in her 30s who had recovered from COVID-19.

This clone was seen just once. The chain has TRBV18 and TRBJ2-1; 14 positions agree with TRBD2. The CDR3 has 15 residues. Germline assignment: CDR1 KGHSH and CDR2 LQKENI. The ends lost 4 bases at V and 8 bases at J; junction bases unmatched: 4. The CDR3 region is CASSLPGLAGDEQFF. The CDR3 nucleotides are TGTGCCAGCTCACTGCCGGGACTAGCGGGAGATGAGCAGTTCTTC. Variable domain in full (rest from reference TRBV18 and TRBJ2-1): NAGVMQNPRHLVRRRGQEARLRCSPMKGHSHVYWYRQLPEEGLKFMVYLQKENIIDESGMPKERFSAEFPKEGPSILRIQQVVRGDSAAYFCASSLPGLAGDEQFFGPGTRLTVL.

In this sample, this clone turned up a few times. The chain combines TRBV3-1 (or the pseudogene TRBV3-2) with TRBJ1-1; D perhaps matches TRBD1 (5 bases). The CDR3 extends over 17 amino acids. The germline V and J ends were trimmed by 0 bases and 4 bases, with 18 bases remaining between them. Germline-derived CDR1 and CDR2 are LGHDT and YNNKEL (reference sequence). CDR3 bases: TGTGCCAGCAGCCAAGATTGGGGGGAGTCCTCCCTCACTGAAGCTTTCTTT. This codes for CASSQDWGESSLTEAFF.

The chain carries TRBV5-1 and TRBJ2-7, with 7 bases identical to TRBD1. Trimming took 4 bases from V and 3 from J; bases not matched to a gene: 7. Germline V lookup: CDR1 SGHRS, CDR2 YFSETQ. The CDR3 sequence is 14 residues long. CDR3 sequence: CASSPTGLNYEQYF. The CDR3 DNA is TGCGCCAGCAGCCCGACAGGGTTAAACTACGAGCAGTACTTC.

The genes are TRBV2 and TRBJ2-3; the match to TRBD1 covers 7 bases. V gave up 4 bases and J gave up 5 bases; unmatched junction bases: 18. The CDR3 consists of 18 residues. Germline lookup yields CDR1 SNHLY and CDR2 FYNNEI. The CDR3: CASSVLSWGTALGDTQYF. CDR3 in DNA: TGTGCCAGCAGTGTACTTTCTTGGGGGACAGCCCTGGGAGATACGCAGTATTTT. Full variable domain (remainder filled in from reference TRBV2 and TRBJ2-3): EPEVTQTPSHQVTQMGQEVILRCVPISNHLYFYWYRQILGQKVEFLVSFYNNEISEKSEIFDDQFSVERPDGSNFTLKIRSTKLEDSAMYFCASSVLSWGTALGDTQYFGPGTRLTVL.

The rearrangement uses TRBV11-2 and TRBJ1-5; D is perhaps TRBD1 (6 bases). The CDR3 has 14 amino acids. Germline CDR1 reads SGHAT; CDR2 reads FQNNGV. Trimming shortened V by 5 bases and J by 9 bases, and 17 bases separated the two germline ends. DNA for the CDR3: TGTGCCAGCAGCCCTTCAGGGGCCCCAAGGCCCCAGCATTTT. This translates into CASSPSGAPRPQHF.

The chain joins TRBV5-1 to TRBJ2-7, with a possible D match to TRBD2 (6 bases). The V and J ends lost 7 bases and 2 bases respectively, with 13 bases between them. This CDR3 is built from 13 residues. The V gene's germline CDR1 is SGHRS and CDR2 YFSETQ. The CDR3 reads CASSRGGAYEQYF. The DNA for the CDR3 is TGCGCCAGCTCCCGGGGAGGAGCCTACGAGCAGTACTTC.

The chain employs TRBV7-6 and TRBJ2-7, with D unclear. The V gene's germline CDR1 is SGHVS and CDR2 FNYEAQ. Trimming shortened V by 2 bases and J by 0 bases, and 14 bases separated the two germline ends. The CDR3 runs to 16 residues. The CDR3 region is CASSLSPMRGSYEQYF. The CDR3 DNA reads as TGTGCCAGCAGCTTATCGCCCATGAGAGGCTCCTACGAGCAGTACTTC.

The J gene is TRBJ2-5, the V gene TRBV30; D not resolved. V lost 2 bases and J 5 bases, leaving 9 bases between the germline ends. The germline CDR1 and CDR2 sequences are GTSNPN and SVGIG (reference sequence). The CDR3 length is 12 residues. The CDR3 nucleotides read TGTGCCTGGAGTCGCATGAGGGAGACCCAGTACTTC. Protein sequence: CAWSRMRETQYF.

The sample holds a few counts of this clone. V gene TRBV30 combines with J gene TRBJ1-5; D gene unclear. Per the germline V gene, CDR1 is GTSNPN and CDR2 is SVGIG (reference sequence). V lost 1 base and J lost 0, with 4 bases in between. This CDR3 region has 13 residues. The CDR3 bases are TGTGCCTGGAGTGCCCATAGCAATCAGCCCCAGCATTTT. Translation: CAWSAHSNQPQHF.

This clone came up once. The CDR3 DNA is TGTGCCAGCAGTCTGGGGGGAACACCTACTAACTATGGCTACACCTTC. Its protein is CASSLGGTPTNYGYTF. The rearrangement links TRBV28 to TRBJ1-2; the D gene is possibly TRBD1 (5 bases). This CDR3 comprises 16 residues. V was pared by 5 bases and J by 0 bases, with 16 bases between. Germline-derived CDR1 and CDR2 are MDHEN and SYDVKM.